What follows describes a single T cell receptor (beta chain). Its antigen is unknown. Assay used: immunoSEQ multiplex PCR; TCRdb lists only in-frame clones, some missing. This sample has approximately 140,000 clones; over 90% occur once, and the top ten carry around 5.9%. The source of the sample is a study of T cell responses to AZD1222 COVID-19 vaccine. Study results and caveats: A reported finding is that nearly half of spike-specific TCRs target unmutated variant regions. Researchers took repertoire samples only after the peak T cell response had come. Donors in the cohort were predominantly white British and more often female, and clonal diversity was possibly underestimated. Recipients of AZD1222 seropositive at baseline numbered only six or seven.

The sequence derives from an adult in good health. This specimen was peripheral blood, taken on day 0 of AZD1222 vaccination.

CDR3 bases: TGCGCCAGCAGCCAAGCCGGTAAGGGAGGGAACTATGGCTACACCTTC. Its translation: CASSQAGKGGNYGYTF. The chain has TRBV4-1 and TRBJ1-2; D is uncertain. The CDR3 length is 16 residues. Germline values: CDR1 MGHRA, CDR2 YSYEKL. V was cut by 1 base and J by 2 bases, with 14 bases left in between.